The 25 T cell receptor beta chains below all came from one sample that was sequenced in a study of CD8 T cells in Susac syndrome. The RNA, roughly 0.45 to 1 ug, was put through reverse transcription using random hexamers. One entry per CDR3 protein, called by TCRdb with MiXCR from the immunoSEQ multiplex PCR reads. The sample yields some 120,000 distinct CDR3 sequences, more than 90% seen once. Sequenced: CD4+ T cells from PBMCs. The receptors stem from a human donor in good health.

V and J are TRBV19 and TRBJ2-4; maybe TRBD2 (5 bases). Trimming took off 2 bases at V and 2 bases at J, with 16 bases between the two ends. Germline V gene data show CDR1 as LNHDA and CDR2 as SQIVND (reference sequence). This CDR3 spans 17 amino acids. The CDR3 bases are TGTGCCAGTAGTATAAATAGGGTTAGAGGGACCAAAAACATTCAGTACTTC. This sequence encodes CASSINRVRGTKNIQYF.

The chain joins TRBV7-2 to TRBJ2-7; TRBD1 aligns across 9 bases. CDR3 size: 15 residues. Per the germline V gene, CDR1 is SGHTA and CDR2 is FQGNSA. The J segment lost 4 bases and the V segment lost 4 bases, leaving 8 bases of the junction unmatched. The CDR3 sequence is CASSSDRGDGYEQYF. CDR3 nucleotides: TGTGCCAGCAGCTCCGACAGGGGGGATGGATACGAGCAGTACTTC.

The chain combines TRBV30 with TRBJ2-3; D might be TRBD2 (5 bases). Deletions cut 2 bases from V and 5 bases from J, with 26 bases between. The CDR3 is made up of 18 amino acids. CDR1 is GTSNPN, CDR2 SVGIG, per germline (reference sequence). In DNA, the CDR3 is TGTGCCTGGAGTACCCCCAGCGGACGGAGAATTCATAGAGATACGCAGTATTTT. Protein sequence: CAWSTPSGRRIHRDTQYF. The complete variable domain, with remaining parts taken from reference TRBV30 and TRBJ2-3, reads SQTIHQWPATLVQPVGSPLSLECTVEGTSNPNLYWYRQAAGRGLQLLFYSVGIGQISSEVPQNLSASRPQDRQFILSSKKLLLSDSGFYLCAWSTPSGRRIHRDTQYFGPGTRLTVL.

The chain carries TRBV9 and TRBJ2-7; TRBD1 matches at 7 bases. Per germline, CDR1 SGDLS and CDR2 YYNGEE. Trimming removed 0 bases from V and 1 base from J; junction bases left unmatched: 7. This CDR3 has 16 residues. The CDR3 loop is CASSVGSGGASYEQYF. The DNA of the CDR3 is TGTGCCAGCAGCGTAGGCTCAGGGGGAGCATCCTACGAGCAGTACTTC.

The V and J genes are TRBV7-2 and TRBJ2-3, with a tentative D call TRBD1 (6 bases). Trimming took off 5 bases at V and 2 bases at J, with 14 bases between the two ends. The germline V gene encodes CDR1 SGHTA and CDR2 FQGNSA. This CDR3 is 15 amino acids long. This CDR3 reads CASSQRGRFTDTQYF. CDR3 sequence (DNA): TGTGCCAGCAGCCAGAGGGGGAGATTCACAGATACGCAGTATTTT.

This clonotype was seen just once. This chain uses TRBV4-1 with TRBJ2-2; D uncertain. Between the trimmed V and J ends, which lost 3 bases and 9 bases, there was a span of 11 bases. Germline CDR1 MGHRA, CDR2 YSYEKL. The CDR3 sequence is 13 residues long. The CDR3 region has the DNA TGCGCCAGCAGCCAGGACCGACATAGGGAGCTGTTTTTT. The encoded protein is CASSQDRHRELFF.

V gene TRBV24-1 combines with J gene TRBJ2-5; D ambiguous. The CDR3 covers 14 residues. The germline gives CDR1 KGHDR, CDR2 SFDVKD. V lost 4 bases, J lost 1 base, and 9 bases lay in between. As DNA, the CDR3 is TGTGCCACCAGTGAAGGAACATTCCAAGAGACCCAGTACTTC. Its translation: CATSEGTFQETQYF.

V usage is TRBV5-8 and J usage is TRBJ1-2; 8 nucleotides align to TRBD1. V lost 4 bases, J lost 2 bases, and 4 bases stayed unmatched. CDR1 is SGHTS and CDR2 is YDEGEE in the germline V gene. CDR3 length: 14 amino acids. The CDR3 loop reads CASSPRTGNYGYTF. The CDR3 DNA follows: TGTGCCAGCAGCCCAAGGACAGGGAACTATGGCTACACCTTC. The full variable domain, its missing parts supplied by reference TRBV5-8 and TRBJ1-2, is EAGVTQSPTHLIKTRGQQATLRCSPISGHTSVYWYQQALGLGLQFLLWYDEGEERNRGNFPPRFSGRQFPNYSSELNVNALELEDSALYLCASSPRTGNYGYTFGSGTRLTVV.

This clonotype was seen just once. V gene TRBV5-1 combines with J gene TRBJ2-7, with a tentative D call TRBD2 (5 bases). The V gene's germline CDR1 is SGHRS and CDR2 YFSETQ. V lost 2 bases and J 6 bases, leaving 18 bases between the germline ends. The CDR3 is made up of 15 amino acids. This CDR3 reads CASSFGGLASGEQYF. CDR3 bases: TGCGCCAGCAGCTTCGGTGGGCTAGCATCCGGCGAGCAGTACTTC. Full variable domain (outside the CDR3, taken from reference TRBV5-1 and TRBJ2-7): KAGVTQTPRYLIKTRGQQVTLSCSPISGHRSVSWYQQTPGQGLQFLFEYFSETQRNKGNFPGRFSGRQFSNSRSEMNVSTLELGDSALYLCASSFGGLASGEQYFGPGTRLTVT.

The genes are TRBV7-9 and TRBJ2-1, with D maybe TRBD2 (5 bases). This CDR3 region has 13 residues. Germline V gene data show CDR1 as SEHNR and CDR2 as FQNEAQ (reference sequence). V lost 2 bases and J lost 10, with 12 bases in between. CDR3 amino acids: CASSLYEGDEQFF. The CDR3 DNA is TGTGCCAGCAGCTTATATGAGGGAGACGAGCAGTTCTTC.

The chain recombines TRBV5-6 with TRBJ1-1, with D tentatively TRBD1 (5 bases). Germline assignment: CDR1 SGHDT and CDR2 YYEEEE. Trimming removed 0 bases at V and 7 bases at J, with 13 bases between. The length of the CDR3 is 14 residues. As DNA, the CDR3 is TGTGCCAGCAGCTTGGCTCGGGGCCGGATTGAAGCTTTCTTT. Its protein is CASSLARGRIEAFF. Supplemented by reference TRBV5-6 and TRBJ1-1, the full variable domain reads DAGVTQSPTHLIKTRGQQVTLRCSPKSGHDTVSWYQQALGQGPQFIFQYYEEEERQRGNFPDRFSGHQFPNYSSELNVNALLLGDSALYLCASSLARGRIEAFFGQGTRLTVV.

The V and J genes are TRBV20-1 and TRBJ1-5; D not resolved. Trimming took off 0 bases at V and 2 bases at J, with 17 bases between the two ends. In germline, CDR1 is DFQATT, CDR2 SNEGSKA (reference sequence). The CDR3 length is 17 residues. The DNA for the CDR3 is TGCAGTGCTAGAGATGAGGTCAAAAGCATTGGCAATCAGCCCCAGCATTTT. This sequence encodes CSARDEVKSIGNQPQHF.

This rearrangement joins TRBV20-1 to TRBJ2-5; D not resolved. The V and J ends lost 0 bases and 5 bases respectively, with 13 bases between them. Germline V gene data show CDR1 as DFQATT and CDR2 as SNEGSKA (reference sequence). The CDR3 is made up of 14 amino acids. The DNA for the CDR3 is TGCAGTGCTAGAGATCCGTACCCACAGGAGACCCAGTACTTC. The encoded protein is CSARDPYPQETQYF.

The chain is built from TRBV5-6 and TRBJ1-4; D might be TRBD1 (6 bases). This CDR3 contains 15 residues. Germline CDR1 reads SGHDT; CDR2 reads YYEEEE. Trimming took off 5 bases at V and 3 bases at J, with 14 bases between the two ends. The CDR3 is CASSFTGRANEKLFF. The CDR3 DNA reads TGTGCCAGCAGTTTTACAGGGAGGGCTAATGAAAAACTGTTTTTT.

V gene TRBV5-1 combines with J gene TRBJ2-5; D is unresolved. Per germline, CDR1 SGHRS and CDR2 YFSETQ. The CDR3 is 14 amino acids. Between the trimmed V and J ends, which lost 1 base and 5 bases, there was a span of 12 bases. CDR3 sequence (DNA): TGCGCCAGCAGCTTGTCGGGCACCCCGGAGACCCAGTACTTC. This codes for CASSLSGTPETQYF.

The rearrangement uses TRBV20-1 and TRBJ2-5; 7 bases fit TRBD2. The CDR3 has 15 residues. The V and J ends lost 6 bases and 2 bases, in that order; junction bases with no gene match: 12. From germline, CDR1 is DFQATT and CDR2 SNEGSKA (reference sequence). The CDR3 DNA reads as TGCAGTGCCCCAAGAGCGGGGAAAGGACAAGAGACCCAGTACTTC. Protein product: CSAPRAGKGQETQYF.

The chain is built from TRBV20-1 and TRBJ1-4; D is unresolved. The V gene lost 0 bases and the J gene lost 7 bases, with 12 bases spanning the gap. The germline gives CDR1 DFQATT, CDR2 SNEGSKA (reference sequence). The CDR3 has 14 residues. CDR3 DNA: TGCAGTGCTAGAGACGTCCTTACGAGTGAAAAACTGTTTTTT. Translation: CSARDVLTSEKLFF.

The chain has TRBV12-3 or TRBV12-4 and TRBJ2-6; D ambiguous. V lost 3 bases and J lost 0, with 6 bases in between. The CDR3 loop spans 15 amino acids. The CDR3 is CASSFWASGANVLTF. For the CDR3, the DNA is TGTGCCAGCAGTTTTTGGGCCTCTGGGGCCAACGTCCTGACTTTC.

This clonotype was picked up one time. The rearrangement uses TRBV9 and TRBJ2-1; 9 nucleotides agree with TRBD1. The CDR3 consists of 15 residues. The J segment lost 4 bases and the V segment lost 0 bases, leaving 2 bases of the junction unmatched. The germline V gene has CDR1 SGDLS and CDR2 YYNGEE. CDR3: CASSVGTGVYNEQFF. The CDR3 region has the DNA TGTGCCAGCAGCGTAGGGACAGGGGTATACAATGAGCAGTTCTTC.

V is TRBV30 and J is TRBJ1-1, with D uncertain. V lost 3 bases and J 0 bases, leaving 5 bases between the germline ends. Germline assignment: CDR1 GTSNPN and CDR2 SVGIG (reference sequence). The CDR3 runs to 12 residues. The CDR3 DNA is TGTGCCTGGAGACCGTTGAACACTGAAGCTTTCTTT. The encoded protein is CAWRPLNTEAFF. The whole variable domain, remainder taken from reference TRBV30 and TRBJ1-1, is SQTIHQWPATLVQPVGSPLSLECTVEGTSNPNLYWYRQAAGRGLQLLFYSVGIGQISSEVPQNLSASRPQDRQFILSSKKLLLSDSGFYLCAWRPLNTEAFFGQGTRLTVV.

J is TRBJ2-2 and V is TRBV20-1, with TRBD1 matching 7 bases. Germline V CDR1 and CDR2: DFQATT, SNEGSKA (reference sequence). CDR3 length: 15 amino acids. Trimming took 4 bases from V and 5 from J; bases not matched to a gene: 10. Here the CDR3 DNA reads TGCAGTGCTACGCCCTGGGACAGAGGGACCGGGGAGCTGTTTTTT. The encoded protein is CSATPWDRGTGELFF.

The chain has TRBV5-6 and TRBJ2-7, with TRBD2 identical over 8 bases. Trimming cost V 1 base and J 2 bases; bases outside gene matches: 8. The CDR3 is 16 residues long. The germline V gene encodes CDR1 SGHDT and CDR2 YYEEEE. The CDR3 region is CASSLIPGLGTYEQYF. CDR3 DNA sequence: TGTGCCAGCAGCTTGATCCCGGGACTAGGAACCTACGAGCAGTACTTC.

The chain joins TRBV6-1 to TRBJ1-2; a weak D match, TRBD1 (6 bases). The CDR3 is 13 residues long. CDR1 is MNHNS and CDR2 is SASEGT in the germline V gene. V gave up 5 bases and J gave up 5 bases, with 12 bases separating them. Here the CDR3 reads CASSSGARYGYTF. The CDR3 DNA reads TGTGCCAGCAGTTCAGGGGCTAGATATGGCTACACCTTC.

The CDR3 nucleotides read TGTGCCAGCTCACGGGGCTCTGGAAACACCATATATTTT. Protein sequence: CASSRGSGNTIYF. The rearrangement links TRBV18 to TRBJ1-3, with D hard to call. V was pared by 4 bases and J by 0 bases, with 4 bases between. This CDR3 comprises 13 residues. Per the germline V gene, CDR1 is KGHSH and CDR2 is LQKENI.

V is TRBV5-1 and J is TRBJ2-2, with unresolved D. Germline V gene lookup returns CDR1 SGHRS and CDR2 YFSETQ. V lost 7 bases and J 3 bases, leaving 13 bases between the germline ends. The CDR3 runs to 14 residues. This CDR3 is CASGVASHTGELFF. CDR3 DNA: TGCGCCAGCGGGGTAGCAAGTCACACCGGGGAGCTGTTTTTT.